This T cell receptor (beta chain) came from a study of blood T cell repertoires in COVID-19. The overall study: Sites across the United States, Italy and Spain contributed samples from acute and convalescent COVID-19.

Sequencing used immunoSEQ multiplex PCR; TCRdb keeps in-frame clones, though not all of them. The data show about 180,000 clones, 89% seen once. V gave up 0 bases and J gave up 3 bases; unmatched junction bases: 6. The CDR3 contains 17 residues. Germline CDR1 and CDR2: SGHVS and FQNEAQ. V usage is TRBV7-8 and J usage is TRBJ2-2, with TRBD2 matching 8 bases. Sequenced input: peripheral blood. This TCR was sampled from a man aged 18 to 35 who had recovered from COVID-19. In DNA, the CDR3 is TGTGCCAGCAGCTTAGCTACAGCGGGAGCCCACACCGGGGAGCTGTTTTTT. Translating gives CASSLATAGAHTGELFF.